One TCR beta chain is described in this entry. What antigen it recognizes has not been identified. These data are taken from a study of monozygotic twins with inflammatory bowel disease (dated by TCRdb to between 2018 and 2021). For the study in its entirety: A total of some 30 monozygotic twin pairs were included in the full study, comprising nine German pairs (four IBD-concordant, five IBD-discordant) and 19 IBD-discordant Danish pairs. The search for disease-associated traits relied mainly on comparing IBD patients with their genetically identical healthy co-twins within discordant pairs. Each individual had, on average, about 151 000 unique TCRalpha sequences and 181 000 unique TCRbeta sequences available for analysis. What the work shows at the level of the full study, not this receptor alone: The analysis was unable to tell different T cell subtypes apart. Because patients received different immunosuppressive treatments, the repertoires may have picked up extra background noise and variability between individuals. Concordant and discordant twins showed no difference in repertoire similarity, possibly because of limited statistical power. The results gave no support for a single strong signal or clonotype linked to IBD. Fewer clonotypes were shared with other individuals by IBD patients than by healthy twins, most markedly in patients showing signs of disease activity. A decrease in TCRbeta repertoire diversity, as measured by inverse Simpson index, was observed in IBD patients compared with their healthy co-twins.

Receptor amplification or capture employed 5' RACE. For each TCR library, approximately 3.5 ug of total RNA was used. For each sample, cDNA synthesis with SMARTScribe reverse transcriptase was split into eight separate reactions. During cDNA synthesis, unique molecular identifiers containing a 6-nucleotide sample barcode were introduced by template switching. TCRalpha and TCRbeta cDNA was amplified in two nested PCRs of 16 and 9 cycles, and bead purification was carried out after each PCR. Before amplification, the cDNA was treated with uracil DNA-glycosylase and purified using the QIAquick PCR purification kit. The second PCR added Illumina TruSeq-compatible adapters along with sample-specific barcodes. Library quality and concentration were checked on TapeStation and Qubit, and libraries were pooled at roughly 5 ng each. Sequencing of the pooled libraries was done on an Illumina HiSeq2500 single-index Rapid Run using custom sequencing primers and 2 x 100 bp reads. The original pipeline was this. MiGEC version 1.2.6 was used for UMI-based consensus assembly, which corrected PCR and sequencing errors. MiXCR version 2.1.1 handled V(D)J alignment, clonotype assembly and CDR3 extraction. Gene usage, clonotype sharing and MAIT/NKT TCR abundance were normalised by analysing the top 1000, 10 000 and 20 000 clonotypes per sample. Diversity was computed as the inverse Simpson index with the vegan R package after downsampling to 27 000 UMIs. Statistical testing used paired Mann-Whitney U tests on the discordant twin pairs and applied Benjamini-Hochberg correction for multiple testing. TCRdb reprocessed the reads, and each CDR3 protein sequence is entered once, without DNA. For this entry, the V and J calls and clone size follow TCRdb and not the study's own pipeline. The table for this sample lists some 300,000 distinct CDR3 sequences. Roughly 5.3% of the sample lies in the top ten.

A roughly 2.6 ml peripheral blood sample was drawn into PAXgene tubes per donor and stored at -80°C. Total RNA was isolated from whole blood with the PAXgene blood miRNA kit on an automated QIAcube, without T cell sorting. Peripheral blood from monozygotic twin pairs concordant or discordant for inflammatory bowel disease was subjected to deep TCRalpha and TCRbeta repertoire profiling with unique molecular barcoding. For every twin pair, smoking habits were documented, and each individual was categorised as a current, former or never smoker. Based on the germline V gene, the CDR1 and CDR2 sequences are SGHAT and FQNNGV. Its CDR3 holds 13 amino acids, cysteine through phenylalanine. No nucleotide data were recorded.

The clonotype was recovered from a human donor with ulcerative colitis or Crohn's disease, or a healthy co-twin of an affected twin (not recorded which). Sequencing was carried out using blood. The chain is assembled from TRBV11-2 and TRBJ2-2. The CDR3 reads as follows: CASSSTVLGELFF.